This T cell receptor beta chain originates from a study of Ad26.COV2.S vaccination and SARS-CoV-2 variants. Study-wide background: Sample donor was a member of the COV1001 Ad26.COV2.S trial arm. The vaccine Ad26.COV2.S was put into the muscle once, or twice with 56 days between. Points from the study as a whole: Vaccinated individuals (as opposed to placebo recipients) had higher spike-specific TCR breadth.

Per the germline V gene, CDR1 is ENHRY and CDR2 is SYGVKD. The CDR3 spans 13 residues. Treatment reported: around 19 received Ad26.COV2.S at low or high dose, single or two shots; 5 received placebo; per-sample allocation not given. The samples date from day 63 after the first vaccine or placebo injection. Libraries were prepared by immunoSEQ multiplex PCR; TCRdb keeps only in-frame clonotypes and omits some of them. This table holds hundreds of thousands of clones, 80% to 95% found once. A note on this clone: The antigen remains unidentified.

The source material was peripheral blood, sampled in a trial of Ad26.COV2.S vaccine versus placebo. The source of this sequence is a person between 18 and 65 years old who received the Ad26.COV2.S COVID-19 vaccine or a placebo. The chain uses TRBV10-3 and TRBJ2-2; TRBD1 matches 9 bases. The CDR3 is CARTGANTGELFF. The CDR3 DNA reads TGTGCAAGGACAGGGGCTAACACCGGGGAGCTGTTTTTT.